This T cell receptor (beta chain) was captured by sequencing in a study of blood T cell repertoires in COVID-19. Germline CDR1 MDHEN, CDR2 SYDVKM. V dropped 8 bases and J dropped 7 bases, with 15 bases sitting between them. CDR3 length: 12 amino acids. The table came from immunoSEQ multiplex PCR; TCRdb's copy has only in-frame clones and leaves some out. Here the sample spans about 210,000 clones, around 88% being singletons. Sequences were obtained from peripheral blood. The chain links TRBV28 to TRBJ2-7; D possibly corresponds to TRBD1 (6 bases). This receptor was obtained from a man aged 18 to 30 with active or convalescent COVID-19. The CDR3 spells CASHTGLEEQYF. The CDR3 bases are TGTGCCAGCCATACAGGGTTGGAAGAGCAGTACTTC.